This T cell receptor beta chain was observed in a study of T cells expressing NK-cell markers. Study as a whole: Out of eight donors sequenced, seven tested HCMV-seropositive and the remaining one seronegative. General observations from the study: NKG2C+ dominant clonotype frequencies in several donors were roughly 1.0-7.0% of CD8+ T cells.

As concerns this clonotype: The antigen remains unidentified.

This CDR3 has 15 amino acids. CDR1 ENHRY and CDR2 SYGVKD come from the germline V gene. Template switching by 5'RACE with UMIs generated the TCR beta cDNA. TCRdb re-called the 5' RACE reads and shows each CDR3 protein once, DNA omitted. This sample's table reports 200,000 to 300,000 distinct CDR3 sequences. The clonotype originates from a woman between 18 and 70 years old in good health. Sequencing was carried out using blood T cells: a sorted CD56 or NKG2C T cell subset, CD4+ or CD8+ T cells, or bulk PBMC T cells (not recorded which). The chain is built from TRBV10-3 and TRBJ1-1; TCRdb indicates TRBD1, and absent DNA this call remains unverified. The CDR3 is CAISGRTRMNTEAFF.